The 23 T cell receptor beta chains listed next were all sequenced from one sample in a study of CXCR3-negative and CXCR3-positive naive CD8 T cells. Broader study findings: CXCR3-positive naive cells had more hydrophobic TRB CDR3s than CXCR3-negative naive cells.

Each TRB cDNA library was prepared by 5' RACE (with UMI labels). TCRdb re-analyzed the 5' RACE reads; it lists each CDR3 protein once, without DNA. Its table records over 55,000 distinct CDR3 sequences. The antigens of these receptors remain unknown. The source material was naive CXCR3+ CD8+ T cells from blood. Subset: CD45RO-CCR7+CD27+CD95- naive CD8+ T cells expressing CXCR3 (TNR3+). The receptors were sampled from a human donor in good health. Some clones in this sample may be carry-over from other donors' samples.

This chain connects TRBV10-3 to TRBJ2-4; the D call of TRBD1 rests on TCRdb alone, since no DNA is present to check it. The CDR3 runs 16 residues. In germline, CDR1 is ENHRY, CDR2 SYGVKD. This chain's CDR3 is CAIRDGQEGAKNIQYF.

V usage is TRBV21-1 and J usage is TRBJ1-5. TRBV21-1 is reported as a pseudogene. This CDR3 comprises 11 residues. CDR3 region: CASSKDQPQHF.

The chain is built from TRBV21-1 and TRBJ2-4; the D call from TCRdb, TRBD1, cannot be confirmed without DNA. TRBV21-1 is labeled a pseudogene. This CDR3 has 14 residues. The CDR3 sequence: CASSKRGVRGIQYF.

V usage is TRBV29-1 and J usage is TRBJ2-7; TCRdb outputs TRBD1, but without DNA this stays unchecked. Germline-derived CDR1 and CDR2 are SQVTM and ANQGSEA. This CDR3 comprises 13 residues. The CDR3 spells CSVPGGSSYEQYF.

The rearrangement uses TRBV20-1 and TRBJ2-7. Per the germline V gene, CDR1 is DFQATT and CDR2 is SNEGSKA (reference sequence). The CDR3 is made up of 14 amino acids. CDR3 amino acids: CSARDPRYRYEQYF.

This chain connects TRBV7-9 to TRBJ2-5; TCRdb gives TRBD1 as the D gene, but with no DNA this cannot be confirmed. Per the germline V gene, CDR1 is SEHNR and CDR2 is FQNEAQ (reference sequence). The CDR3 contains 16 residues. CDR3 protein: CASSLAAGASKETQYF.

The V gene is TRBV5-6, the J gene TRBJ2-7; TCRdb selects TRBD1, and the lack of DNA leaves this call unchecked. The CDR3 is 14 residues long. Germline values: CDR1 SGHDT, CDR2 YYEEEE. The chain's CDR3 is CASSLAGGFYEQYF.

The rearrangement joins TRBV23-1 to TRBJ1-1. TRBV23-1 belongs to the ORF category, with a function that is uncertain. This CDR3 is built from 13 residues. The CDR3 is CASNGEGSTEAFF.

The chain joins TRBV12-3 or TRBV12-4 to TRBJ2-2. The CDR3 totals 16 residues. CDR3 loop: CASSSGVTANTGELFF.

The chain couples TRBV28 to TRBJ2-7; TCRdb proposes TRBD1, but this gene call is untestable without DNA. The CDR3 has 13 amino acids. Germline CDR1 is MDHEN and CDR2 is SYDVKM. Here the CDR3 reads CASNLDRGYEQYF.

This chain joins TRBV11-2 and TRBJ2-1; TCRdb's D gene call, TRBD2, goes unchecked for lack of DNA. The CDR3 is 15 residues long. The germline V gene has CDR1 SGHAT and CDR2 FQNNGV. CDR3 region: CASGFGLHSYNEQFF. The full variable domain, rest sourced from reference TRBV11-2 and TRBJ2-1, is EAGVAQSPRYKIIEKRQSVAFWCNPISGHATLYWYQQILGQGPKLLIQFQNNGVVDDSQLPKDRFSAERLKGVDSTLKIQPAKLEDSAVYLCASGFGLHSYNEQFFGPGTRLTVL.

This chain joins TRBV13 and TRBJ2-1; checking the TCRdb D call of TRBD1 is not possible without DNA. This CDR3 is built from 15 residues. CDR1 is PRHDT, CDR2 FYEKMQ, per germline (reference sequence). The CDR3: CASSLRPQDRNEQFF.

The chain couples TRBV5-6 to TRBJ2-3; TCRdb's D gene call, TRBD1, goes unchecked for lack of DNA. The CDR3 runs 16 residues. Germline CDR1 reads SGHDT; CDR2 reads YYEEEE. The chain's CDR3 is CASSMLGQGATDTQYF.

This sequence joins TRBV20-1 and TRBJ1-2; as DNA is missing, the TRBD1 call by TCRdb cannot be tested. The CDR3 loop spans 13 amino acids. Germline CDR1 and CDR2: DFQATT and SNEGSKA (reference sequence). This CDR3 is CSARDTGGYGYTF.

The genes are TRBV7-9 and TRBJ2-4; TCRdb's assignment of TRBD1 cannot be checked, as there is no DNA. The germline V gene has CDR1 SEHNR and CDR2 FQNEAQ (reference sequence). This CDR3 contains 15 residues. The CDR3 here is CASSLGLDSGNIQYF.

V gene TRBV14 combines with J gene TRBJ2-7; with no DNA, the TCRdb D assignment of TRBD1 cannot be verified. This CDR3 comprises 12 residues. CDR1 SGHDN and CDR2 FVKESK come from the germline V gene. The CDR3 protein is CASSEGYLEQYF.

The chain employs TRBV15 and TRBJ2-3; TCRdb designates TRBD2, a call that cannot be tested without DNA. The CDR3 extends over 14 amino acids. The V gene's germline CDR1 is LNHNV and CDR2 YYDKDF (reference sequence). CDR3 protein: CATSRDREGGTQYF.

The chain carries TRBV29-1 and TRBJ2-3; TCRdb names TRBD2, which stays unverified in the absence of DNA. Germline CDR1 SQVTM, CDR2 ANQGSEA. This CDR3 contains 13 residues. CDR3 in amino acids: CSVEGAETDTQYF.

The V gene is TRBV27, the J gene TRBJ2-7. The CDR3 sequence is 15 residues long. Germline assignment: CDR1 MNHEY and CDR2 SMNVEV (reference sequence). The CDR3 sequence: CASSLSSFTFYEQYF.

The rearrangement links TRBV6-6 to TRBJ2-7; TCRdb designates TRBD1, a call that cannot be tested without DNA. This CDR3 spans 16 amino acids. From germline, CDR1 is MNHNY and CDR2 SVGAGI (reference sequence). This CDR3 is CASSTRPGQEVYEQYF.

The chain has TRBV28 and TRBJ2-7; the D call from TCRdb, TRBD1, cannot be confirmed without DNA. The CDR3 contains 16 residues. Germline assignment: CDR1 MDHEN and CDR2 SYDVKM. The chain's CDR3 is CASRTGTGALSYEQYF.

This chain uses TRBV15 with TRBJ2-1. The CDR3 is made up of 15 amino acids. Germline CDR1 is LNHNV and CDR2 is YYDKDF (reference sequence). The chain's CDR3 is CATSSHGGPYNEQFF.

V usage is TRBV29-1 and J usage is TRBJ2-7; without DNA, the TCRdb call of TRBD1 cannot be checked. Per the germline V gene, CDR1 is SQVTM and CDR2 is ANQGSEA. The CDR3 has 13 amino acids. CDR3 residues: CSVRFSGSYEQYF.